This entry describes one TCR beta chain. Its target antigen remains unknown. No base qualities exist here, and no much larger clone lies one base off it. The time point label for this specimen denotes: baseline before first vaccination. Vaccinee samples came from UK trials COV001 and COV002, including a single-blind randomized controlled phase 2/3 trial of AZD1222 (ChAdOx1 nCoV-19) in healthy adults. For TCRbeta chain sequencing, PBMC samples from trial participants were taken at day 0 and at day 28 after the second dose. The CDR3 regions of human TCRbeta chains were subjected to immunosequencing. Concerning the study's data processing: TCRs in the repertoires were compared against a reference library of SARS-CoV-2-specific TCRs that had been generated with the MIRA antigen-specificity platform. Breadth was defined as the fraction of unique TCRs that were SARS-CoV-2-associated. Depth was defined as the fraction of total T cells that were SARS-CoV-2-associated. Using the MIRA data, every spike-specific TCR was mapped to the spike region that the TCR reacted to and assigned to either a CD4 or a CD8 class. Log10-transformed breadth and depth values were compared by one-way ANOVA with Sidak's multiple comparisons tests. The table was pulled from immuneACCESS by TCRdb, which kept in-frame rearrangements only. Such tables lose some clones; where checked, under half of the loss comes from unresolved V genes, and the rest has no known cause. For V, J and clone size, that table is used; D and trimming come from the DNA. This sample holds 120,000 or so clones; more than 75% were observed only once. The biggest ten clones account for around 1.2% of the sample.

The data were obtained in a study of T cell responses to AZD1222 COVID-19 vaccine (dated by TCRdb to about 2021). For the wider study: Because spike-specific TCR depth and breadth did not differ between the two schedules, AZD1222 recipients who got a second dose at roughly 4 weeks were pooled with those who got a second dose at roughly 12 weeks. TCR sequencing covered 233 trial participants: nearly 210 given two doses of AZD1222 and 26 given two doses of MenACWY control vaccine. Enrollment into the trials was organized by age into subgroups of 18-55, 56-69 and 70-plus years, and those subgroups contained approximately 160, 26 and 62 TCR-sequenced participants, respectively.

The full study reports these points: Only a handful of AZD1222 recipients were SARS-CoV-2 seropositive at baseline, limiting conclusions about previously exposed vaccinees. After two AZD1222 doses, both the breadth and the depth of spike-specific TCRs were significantly higher than at day 0 and than in MenACWY recipients. Reportedly, almost half of the unique spike-specific TCRs recognized epitopes lying outside the regions that are mutated in the B.1.351 and B.1.1.7 variants. Vaccine-associated CD4 TCRs spanned the whole spike protein, with dominant responses in regions 160-218 and 743-854. Because no samples from the day 14 peak response were available, repertoires could be characterized only after the peak T cell response. The 56-69-year group was small, and its depth increase did not reach significance, likely because of low power. Most participants were white British and females outnumbered males, and the authors suggested that clonal diversity may have been underestimated.

Trimmed from V: 3 bases; trimmed from J: 3 bases; junction bases lacking a gene match: 7. Sequences SGHNT (CDR1) and YYREEE (CDR2) are obtained from the germline V gene (reference sequence). Its CDR3 holds 18 amino acids, cysteine through phenylalanine. The read is trimmed to its CDR3 DNA, 54 bases read in frame from base 1. Sequenced here: peripheral blood, sampled on day 0 of AZD1222 vaccination. The TCR originated in an adult in good health. The rearrangement joined TRBV5-4 to TRBJ2-2, with 14 junctional bases fitting TRBD2. The nucleotide sequence is TGTGCCAGCAGCTCGGGACTAGCGGGGGCCCCGGACACCGGGGAGCTGTTTTTT. This encodes CASSSGLAGAPDTGELFF.